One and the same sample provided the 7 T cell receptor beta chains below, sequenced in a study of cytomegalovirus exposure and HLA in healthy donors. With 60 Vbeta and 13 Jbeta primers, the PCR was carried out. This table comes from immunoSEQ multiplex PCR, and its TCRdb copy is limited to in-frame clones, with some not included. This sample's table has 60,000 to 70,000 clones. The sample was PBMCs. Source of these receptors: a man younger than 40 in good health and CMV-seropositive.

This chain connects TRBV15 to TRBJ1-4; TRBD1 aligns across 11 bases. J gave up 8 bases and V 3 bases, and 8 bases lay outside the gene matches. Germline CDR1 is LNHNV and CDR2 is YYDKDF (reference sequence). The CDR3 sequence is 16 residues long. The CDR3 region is CATSRAGTGGREKLFF. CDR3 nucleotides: TGTGCCACCAGCAGGGCCGGGACAGGGGGACGGGAAAAACTGTTTTTT.

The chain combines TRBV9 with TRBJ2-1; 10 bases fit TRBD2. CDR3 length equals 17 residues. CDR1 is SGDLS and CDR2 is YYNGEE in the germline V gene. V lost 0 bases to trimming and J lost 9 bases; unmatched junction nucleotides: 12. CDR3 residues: CASSVAELAGPLGEQFF. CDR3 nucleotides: TGTGCCAGCAGCGTAGCTGAACTAGCGGGACCACTGGGTGAGCAGTTCTTC.

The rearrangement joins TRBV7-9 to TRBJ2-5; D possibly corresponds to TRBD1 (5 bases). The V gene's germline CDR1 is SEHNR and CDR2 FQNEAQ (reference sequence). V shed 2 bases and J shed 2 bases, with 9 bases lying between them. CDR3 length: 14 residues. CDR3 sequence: CASSLQGWQETQYF. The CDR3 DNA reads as TGTGCCAGCAGCTTACAGGGCTGGCAAGAGACCCAGTACTTC.

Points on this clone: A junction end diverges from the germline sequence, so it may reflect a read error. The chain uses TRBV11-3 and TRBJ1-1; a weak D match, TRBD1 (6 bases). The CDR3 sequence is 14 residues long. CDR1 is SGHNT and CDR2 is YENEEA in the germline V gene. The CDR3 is CASSSRDKNTEDFF. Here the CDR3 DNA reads TGTGCCAGCAGCTCTCGGGACAAGAACACTGAAGATTTCTTT.

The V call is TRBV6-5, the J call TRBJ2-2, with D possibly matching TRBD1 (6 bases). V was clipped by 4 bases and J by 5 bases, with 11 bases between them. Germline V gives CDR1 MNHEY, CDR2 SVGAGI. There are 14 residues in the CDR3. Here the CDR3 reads CASSFRGLTGELFF. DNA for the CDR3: TGTGCCAGCAGTTTCAGGGGATTGACCGGGGAGCTGTTTTTT.

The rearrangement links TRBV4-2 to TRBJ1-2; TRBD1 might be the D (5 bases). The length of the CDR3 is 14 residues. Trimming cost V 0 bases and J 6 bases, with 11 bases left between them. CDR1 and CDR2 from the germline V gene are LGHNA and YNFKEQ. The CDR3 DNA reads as TGTGCCAGCAGCCAAGATAGGGCAGGGCATGGCTACACCTTC. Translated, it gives CASSQDRAGHGYTF.

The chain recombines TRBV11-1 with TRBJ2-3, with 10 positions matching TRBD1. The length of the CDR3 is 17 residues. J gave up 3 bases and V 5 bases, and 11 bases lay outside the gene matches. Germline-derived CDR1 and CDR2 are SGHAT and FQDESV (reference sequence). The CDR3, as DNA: TGTGCCAGCAGCCCGGCGTCGGGACAGGGGATGACAGATACGCAGTATTTT. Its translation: CASSPASGQGMTDTQYF.